This T cell receptor beta chain was captured by sequencing in a study of blood T cell repertoires in COVID-19 (dated by TCRdb to the early 2020s). In terms of the full investigation: Collaborator samples came from the United States, Italy and Spain and covered acute and convalescent phases of COVID-19. Subjects who had been exposed to COVID-19, were actively infected with it, or had recovered from it provided the deeply sampled blood TCRbeta repertoires that made up the dataset. The repertoires were released in a freely available public database meant as a resource for research on the immune response to SARS-CoV-2. The prospective study material was composed of cDNA or gDNA derived from T cells, B-cell-depleted T cells, or PBMCs. HLA class I and class II types, where available, came from metadata supplied by the sample provider rather than from assay-based typing. The sample metadata nearly always contained a de-identified subject ID, COVID-19 status, age in years and sex. Samples came from the ongoing ImmuneRACE study (first 160 participants) plus 1,254 subjects from 6 global collaborators.

A word on this clone: Its recognized antigen is unknown. Base qualities are not provided; no much larger clone lies one nucleotide away.

As encoded in the germline V gene, CDR1 is KGHSH while CDR2 is LQKENI. Relative to germline, V is 6 bases shorter and J is 8 bases shorter, with 11 bases between their ends. Its CDR3 holds 12 amino acids, cysteine through phenylalanine. Here the CDR3 DNA is all that survives: 36 bases in frame from base 1. TCRbeta CDR3 regions were amplified from genomic DNA by means of the immunoSEQ Assay, a bias-controlled multiplex PCR. The source study handled its data this way. The number of nucleated cells in each sample was estimated by amplification of reference gene primers within the assay. To quantify the absolute abundance of each unique TCRbeta CDR3 rearrangement, sequence reads were collapsed and filtered. For each sample, productive Simpson clonality was calculated by taking the square root of Simpson's diversity index across productive rearrangements. The clones in this table, taken by TCRdb from immuneACCESS, are in-frame only. Not every clone is retained; where verified, under half of the shortfall comes from an unresolved V gene, and the cause of the rest is unknown. D and trimming come from the DNA, and the V and J calls and clone size come from that table. Within this sample are tens of thousands of clones, with roughly 79% of them counted one time only. Roughly 6.5% of the sample belongs to the ten largest clones.

The research as a whole found: How much clinical and demographic metadata was included differed by source and by participant, and the metadata was provided uncurated.

Collaborating institutions collected whole blood in K2EDTA tubes following their own protocols. Collaborator samples were shipped for TCRbeta analysis as frozen whole blood, isolated PBMCs, or DNA extracted from either sample type. The source is an older woman with acute or convalescent COVID-19. The chain uses TRBV18 and TRBJ2-1, and the D gene may be TRBD2, 6 bases matching. Source material: peripheral blood. Read as DNA, the sequence is TGTGCCAGCTCGCCGACTAGTTATGAGCAGTTCTTC. Translated, this is CASSPTSYEQFF.